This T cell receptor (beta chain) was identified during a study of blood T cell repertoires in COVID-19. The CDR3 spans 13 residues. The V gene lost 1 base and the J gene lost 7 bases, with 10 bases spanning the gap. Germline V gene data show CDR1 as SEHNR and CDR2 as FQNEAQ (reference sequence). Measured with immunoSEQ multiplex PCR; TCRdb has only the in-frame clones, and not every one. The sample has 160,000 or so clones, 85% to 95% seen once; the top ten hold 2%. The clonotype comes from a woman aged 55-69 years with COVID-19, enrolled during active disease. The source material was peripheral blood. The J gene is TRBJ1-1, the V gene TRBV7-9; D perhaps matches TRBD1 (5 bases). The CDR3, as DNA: TGTGCCAGCAGCTTAGACAGGAGAATTGAAGCTTTCTTT. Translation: CASSLDRRIEAFF.